This T cell receptor (beta chain) comes out of a study of CD8 T cells in ankylosing spondylitis. In this sample, this clonotype turned up many times. What it binds is not known. Points from the study as a whole: Both synovial fluid and blood in reactive arthritis had previously been reported to carry some motif variants. Characteristic, it appeared, of ankylosing spondylitis blood was a TCR beta motif of 7 or 8 highly homologous variants.

The CDR3 has 13 residues. The V gene lost 6 bases and the J gene lost 5 bases, with 17 bases spanning the gap. Per the germline V gene, CDR1 is DFQATT and CDR2 is SNEGSKA (reference sequence). Scientists made TCR beta libraries using quantitative 5'-RACE with molecular barcodes. TCRdb passed the 5' RACE reads through MiXCR, listing each CDR3 protein once. There are around 130,000 distinct CDR3 sequences in the sample; around 7% occur only once, and 9% to 15% lies in the top ten. Sample: blood, either unsorted or a sorted T cell fraction (not recorded which). This clonotype was sampled from a male donor with ankylosing spondylitis or in good health (not recorded which). The rearrangement links TRBV20-1 to TRBJ2-7; D uncertain. The CDR3 bases are TGCAGTGCAGTACAGTTTAGTCTGAACGAGCAGTACTTC. Its protein product is CSAVQFSLNEQYF.